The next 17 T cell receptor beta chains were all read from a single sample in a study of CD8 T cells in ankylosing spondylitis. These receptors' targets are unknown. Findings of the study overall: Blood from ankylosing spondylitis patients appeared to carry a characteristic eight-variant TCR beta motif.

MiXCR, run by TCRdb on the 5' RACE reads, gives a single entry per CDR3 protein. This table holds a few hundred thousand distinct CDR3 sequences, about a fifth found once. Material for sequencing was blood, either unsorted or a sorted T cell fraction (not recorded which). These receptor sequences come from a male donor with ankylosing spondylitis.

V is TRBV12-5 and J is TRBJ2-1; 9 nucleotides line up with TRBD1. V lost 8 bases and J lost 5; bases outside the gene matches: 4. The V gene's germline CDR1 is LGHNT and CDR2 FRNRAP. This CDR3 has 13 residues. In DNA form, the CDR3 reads TGTGCTAGTCAGGACAGGGGCAACAATGAGCAGTTCTTC. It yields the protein CASQDRGNNEQFF.

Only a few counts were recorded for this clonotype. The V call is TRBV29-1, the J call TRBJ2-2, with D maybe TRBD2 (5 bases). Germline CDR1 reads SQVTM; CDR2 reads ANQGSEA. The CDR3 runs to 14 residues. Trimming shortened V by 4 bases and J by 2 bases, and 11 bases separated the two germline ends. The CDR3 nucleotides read TGCAGCGTTGTTCCTAGCCGAAACACCGGGGAGCTGTTTTTT. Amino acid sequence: CSVVPSRNTGELFF.

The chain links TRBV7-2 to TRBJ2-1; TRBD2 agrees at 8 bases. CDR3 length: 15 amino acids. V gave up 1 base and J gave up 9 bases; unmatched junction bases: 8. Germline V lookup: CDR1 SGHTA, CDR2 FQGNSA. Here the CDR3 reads CASSLVSGSSPEQFF. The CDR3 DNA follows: TGTGCCAGCAGCTTAGTAAGCGGGAGTTCGCCTGAGCAGTTCTTC.

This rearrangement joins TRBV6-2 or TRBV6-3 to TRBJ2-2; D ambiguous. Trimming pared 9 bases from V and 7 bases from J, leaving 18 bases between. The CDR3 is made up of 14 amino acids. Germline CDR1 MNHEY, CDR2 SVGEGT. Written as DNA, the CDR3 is TGTGCCAGTAAGACCGGCGGTGGTGGCGGGGAGCTGTTTTTT. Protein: CASKTGGGGGELFF.

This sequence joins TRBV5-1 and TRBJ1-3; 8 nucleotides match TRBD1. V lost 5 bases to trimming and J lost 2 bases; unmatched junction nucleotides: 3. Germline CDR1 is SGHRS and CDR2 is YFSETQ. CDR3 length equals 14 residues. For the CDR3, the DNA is TGCGCCAGCAGTTTGACAGGGGCTGGAAACACCATATATTTT. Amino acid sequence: CASSLTGAGNTIYF. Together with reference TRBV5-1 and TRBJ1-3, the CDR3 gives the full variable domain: KAGVTQTPRYLIKTRGQQVTLSCSPISGHRSVSWYQQTPGQGLQFLFEYFSETQRNKGNFPGRFSGRQFSNSRSEMNVSTLELGDSALYLCASSLTGAGNTIYFGEGSWLTVV.

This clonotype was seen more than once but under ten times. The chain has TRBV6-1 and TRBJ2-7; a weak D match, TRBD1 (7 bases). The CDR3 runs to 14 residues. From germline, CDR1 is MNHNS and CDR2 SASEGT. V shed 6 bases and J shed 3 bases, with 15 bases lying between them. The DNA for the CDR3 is TGTGCCAGCAGCCGATCCAGGGGGGACTACGAGCAGTACTTC. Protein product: CASSRSRGDYEQYF.

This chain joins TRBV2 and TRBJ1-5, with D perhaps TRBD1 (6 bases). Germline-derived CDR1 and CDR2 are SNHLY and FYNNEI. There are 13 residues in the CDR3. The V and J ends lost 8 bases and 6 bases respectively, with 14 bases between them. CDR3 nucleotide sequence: TGTGCCAGCGGTCCGGACAGTTTTCAGCCCCAGCATTTT. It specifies CASGPDSFQPQHF.

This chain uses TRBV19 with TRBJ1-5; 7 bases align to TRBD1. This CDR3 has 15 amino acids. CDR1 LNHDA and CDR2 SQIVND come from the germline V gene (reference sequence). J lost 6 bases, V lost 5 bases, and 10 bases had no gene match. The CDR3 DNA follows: TGTGCCAGTAGTGGCGACAGGGAAATGAGTCAGCCCCAGCATTTT. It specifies CASSGDREMSQPQHF. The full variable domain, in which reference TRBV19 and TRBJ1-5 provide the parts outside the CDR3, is DGGITQSPKYLFRKEGQNVTLSCEQNLNHDAMYWYRQDPGQGLRLIYYSQIVNDFQKGDIAEGYSVSREKKESFPLTVTSAQKNPTAFYLCASSGDREMSQPQHFGDGTRLSIL.

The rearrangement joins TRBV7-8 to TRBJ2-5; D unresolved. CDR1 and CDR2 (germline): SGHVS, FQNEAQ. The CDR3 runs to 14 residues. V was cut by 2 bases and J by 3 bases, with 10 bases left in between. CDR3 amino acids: CASSLFPSKETQYF. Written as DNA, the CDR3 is TGTGCCAGCAGCTTATTCCCCTCCAAAGAGACCCAGTACTTC.

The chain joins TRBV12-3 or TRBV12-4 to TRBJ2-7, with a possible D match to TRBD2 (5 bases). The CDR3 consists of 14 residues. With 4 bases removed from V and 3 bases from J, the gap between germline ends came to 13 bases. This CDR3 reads CASSYRRVSYEQYF. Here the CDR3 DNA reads TGTGCCAGCAGTTACCGGCGGGTAAGCTACGAGCAGTACTTC.

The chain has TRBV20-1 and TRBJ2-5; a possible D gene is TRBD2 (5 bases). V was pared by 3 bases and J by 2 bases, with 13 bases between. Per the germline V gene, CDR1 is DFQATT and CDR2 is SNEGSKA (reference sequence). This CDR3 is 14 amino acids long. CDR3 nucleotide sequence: TGCAGTGCTAGCGGAACTAGTCCTCAAGAGACCCAGTACTTC. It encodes CSASGTSPQETQYF.

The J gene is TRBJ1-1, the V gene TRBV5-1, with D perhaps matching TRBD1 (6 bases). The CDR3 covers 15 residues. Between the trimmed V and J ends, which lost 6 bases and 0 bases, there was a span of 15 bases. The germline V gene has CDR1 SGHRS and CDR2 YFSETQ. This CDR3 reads CASKYRALVNTEAFF. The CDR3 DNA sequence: TGCGCCAGCAAATACAGGGCGCTGGTGAACACTGAAGCTTTCTTT.

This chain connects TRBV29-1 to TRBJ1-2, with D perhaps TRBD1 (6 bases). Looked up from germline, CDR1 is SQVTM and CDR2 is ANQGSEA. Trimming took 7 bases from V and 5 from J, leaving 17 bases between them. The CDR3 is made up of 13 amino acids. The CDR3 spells CSAWDNRRYGYTF. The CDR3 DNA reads TGCAGCGCCTGGGACAACCGTCGGTATGGCTACACCTTC.

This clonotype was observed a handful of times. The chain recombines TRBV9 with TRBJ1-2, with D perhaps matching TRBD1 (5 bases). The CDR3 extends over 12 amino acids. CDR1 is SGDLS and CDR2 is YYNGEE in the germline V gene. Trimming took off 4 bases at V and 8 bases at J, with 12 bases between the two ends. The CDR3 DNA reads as TGTGCCAGCAGCCGGCAGGGTGAAGGCTACACCTTC. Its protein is CASSRQGEGYTF.

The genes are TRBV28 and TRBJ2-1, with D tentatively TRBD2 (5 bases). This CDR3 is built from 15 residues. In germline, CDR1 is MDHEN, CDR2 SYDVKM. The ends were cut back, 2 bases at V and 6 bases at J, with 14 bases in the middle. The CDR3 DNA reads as TGTGCCAGCAGTTTAGCGGGCCAAAAGGCCAATGAGCAGTTCTTC. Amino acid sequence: CASSLAGQKANEQFF.

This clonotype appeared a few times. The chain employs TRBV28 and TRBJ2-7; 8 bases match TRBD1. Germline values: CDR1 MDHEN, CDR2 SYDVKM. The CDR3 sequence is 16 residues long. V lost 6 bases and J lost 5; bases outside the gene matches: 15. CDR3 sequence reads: CASRVPLGQASHEQYF. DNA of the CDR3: TGTGCCAGCAGGGTTCCACTGGGACAGGCATCCCACGAGCAGTACTTC.

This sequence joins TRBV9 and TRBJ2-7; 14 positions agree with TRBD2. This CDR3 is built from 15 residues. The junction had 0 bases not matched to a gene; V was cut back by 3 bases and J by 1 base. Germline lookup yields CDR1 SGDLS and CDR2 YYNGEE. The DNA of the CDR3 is TGTGCCAGCAGCGGGACTAGCGGGAGGTCCTACGAGCAGTACTTC. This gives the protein CASSGTSGRSYEQYF.